This T cell receptor (beta chain) was found in a study of response to subunit inactivated influenza vaccine (dated by TCRdb to the late 2010s). Study-wide context: The study used deep quantitative T cell receptor repertoire profiling to track responses to a trivalent subunit inactivated influenza vaccine. General findings and caveats noted by the study authors: It was suggested by the authors that each seasonal influenza vaccination may recruit only a limited number of new T cells.

Comment on this clonotype: Its antigen is still unknown. Base qualities were left out, and no much larger clone turns up one base away.

Library preparation was by RT-PCR. Sequencing used an Illumina HiSeq 2500. TCRdb passed the public sequencing reads through fastp at Q25 and MiXCR, retaining productive beta sequences. Rows merge per CDR3 protein into single entries with the most common DNA and genes. The sample records under 950,000 distinct CDR3 sequences, over 20% of which are singletons. The top ten clonotypes cover roughly 10% of the sample. This sequence originates from a man aged 45-65 years who received an inactivated influenza vaccine. Donor details come from another sample of the same person, matched by shared clones. This material consisted of PBMCs from blood, taken roughly 5 days after vaccination.

The CDR3 corresponds to CASRLGAQPQHF. The nucleotide sequence reads as follows: TGTGCCAGCAGGCTGGGCGCTCAGCCCCAGCATTTT. The sequence is built from TRBV28 and TRBJ1-5; confidence is insufficient to name the D gene. Taken from the germline V gene, the CDR1 and CDR2 loops are MDHEN and SYDVKM. V is cut by 6 bases and J by 6 bases, and the space between the germline ends is 9 bases. Its CDR3 holds 12 amino acids, cysteine through phenylalanine. CDR3 DNA only is kept here, 36 bases in frame from base 1.